The source of this TCR beta chain is a study of Graves' ophthalmopathy and Graves' hyperthyroidism. Hyperthyroidism patients, aged 18 to 65, were newly diagnosed, under 2 months' duration. No donor had other autoimmune disease, uncontrolled infection, pregnancy or lactation. The table lists this clonotype with many counts. With 6 bases clipped from V and 3 bases from J, the junction kept 2 bases outside the gene matches. The CDR3 runs to 13 residues. Looked up from germline, CDR1 is MNHNS and CDR2 is SASEGT. Amplified TCR beta CDR3 regions were obtained using RNA transcripts as template. The workflow started with a first-round RT-PCR run with HTBI primers and then moved on to a second-round multiplex PCR. TCRdb itself ran the multiplex PCR reads through MiXCR, one entry per CDR3 protein. The sample carries about 420,000 distinct CDR3 sequences, around a fifth recorded once.

The clonotype originates from a woman aged 18-29 years with stable Graves' hyperthyroidism. The chain couples TRBV6-1 to TRBJ2-5, with TRBD1 matching over 9 bases. Source material: peripheral blood. The CDR3 sequence is CASRRQGEETQYF. As DNA, the CDR3 is TGTGCCAGCAGACGACAGGGGGAAGAGACCCAGTACTTC.